This TCR beta chain was sequenced during a study of blood T cell repertoires in COVID-19. Study background: From the United States, Italy and Spain came samples of acute and convalescent COVID-19.

The V gene's germline CDR1 is MGHRA and CDR2 YSYEKL. This CDR3 spans 14 amino acids. The V and J ends lost 6 bases and 0 bases respectively, with 11 bases between them. Per the original methods: Quantification of nucleated cells was approximated via reference gene primer amplification. Profiling relied on immunoSEQ multiplex PCR, and the TCRdb table lists in-frame clones only, not all of them. Clone size and the V and J calls come from that table; the DNA yielded D and trimming. The sample carries about 350,000 clones, approximately 86% recorded once. The genes are TRBV4-1 and TRBJ1-1, with a weak D call TRBD1 (6 bases). The sequence derives from a woman aged 55 to 70 with COVID-19, enrolled during active disease. Sequenced sample: peripheral blood. Written as DNA, the CDR3 is TGCGCCAGCAGACTAGACAGGTTGAACACTGAAGCTTTCTTT. It is translated as CASRLDRLNTEAFF.